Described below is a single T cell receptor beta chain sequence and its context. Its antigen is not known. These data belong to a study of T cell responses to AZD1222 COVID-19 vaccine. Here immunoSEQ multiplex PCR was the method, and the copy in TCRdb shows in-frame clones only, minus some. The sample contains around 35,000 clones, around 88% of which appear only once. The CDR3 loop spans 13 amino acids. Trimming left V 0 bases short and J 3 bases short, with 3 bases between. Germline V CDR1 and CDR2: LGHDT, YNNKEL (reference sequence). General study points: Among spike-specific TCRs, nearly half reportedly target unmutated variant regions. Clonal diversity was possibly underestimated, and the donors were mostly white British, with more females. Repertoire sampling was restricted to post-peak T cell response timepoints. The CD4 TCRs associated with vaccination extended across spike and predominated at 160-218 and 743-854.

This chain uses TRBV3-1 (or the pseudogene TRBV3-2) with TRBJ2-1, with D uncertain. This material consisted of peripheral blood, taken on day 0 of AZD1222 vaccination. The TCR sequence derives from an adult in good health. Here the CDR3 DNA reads TGTGCCAGCAGCCAAGATGACTACAATGAGCAGTTCTTC. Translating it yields CASSQDDYNEQFF.